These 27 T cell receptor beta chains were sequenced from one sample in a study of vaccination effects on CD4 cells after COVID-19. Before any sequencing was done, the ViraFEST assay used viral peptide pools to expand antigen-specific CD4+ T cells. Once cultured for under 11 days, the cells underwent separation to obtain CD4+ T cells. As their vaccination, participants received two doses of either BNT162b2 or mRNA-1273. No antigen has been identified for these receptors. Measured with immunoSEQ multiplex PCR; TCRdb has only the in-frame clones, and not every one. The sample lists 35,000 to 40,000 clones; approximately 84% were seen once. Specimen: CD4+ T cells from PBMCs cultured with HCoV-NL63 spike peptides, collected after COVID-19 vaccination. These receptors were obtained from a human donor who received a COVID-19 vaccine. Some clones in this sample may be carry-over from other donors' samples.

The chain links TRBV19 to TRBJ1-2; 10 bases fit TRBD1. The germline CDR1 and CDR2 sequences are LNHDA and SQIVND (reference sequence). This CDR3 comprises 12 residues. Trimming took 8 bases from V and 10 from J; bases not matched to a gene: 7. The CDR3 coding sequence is TGTGCCAGTCTAGGACAGGGGGAGATCTACACCTTC. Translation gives CASLGQGEIYTF. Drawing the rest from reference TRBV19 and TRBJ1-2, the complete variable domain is DGGITQSPKYLFRKEGQNVTLSCEQNLNHDAMYWYRQDPGQGLRLIYYSQIVNDFQKGDIAEGYSVSREKKESFPLTVTSAQKNPTAFYLCASLGQGEIYTFGSGTRLTVV.

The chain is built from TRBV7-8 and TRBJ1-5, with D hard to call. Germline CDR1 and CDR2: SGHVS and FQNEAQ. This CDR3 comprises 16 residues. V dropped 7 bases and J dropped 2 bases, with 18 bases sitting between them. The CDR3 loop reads CASTPLSGSGNQPQHF. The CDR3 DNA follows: TGTGCCAGCACCCCCCTTTCCGGGTCGGGCAATCAGCCCCAGCATTTT.

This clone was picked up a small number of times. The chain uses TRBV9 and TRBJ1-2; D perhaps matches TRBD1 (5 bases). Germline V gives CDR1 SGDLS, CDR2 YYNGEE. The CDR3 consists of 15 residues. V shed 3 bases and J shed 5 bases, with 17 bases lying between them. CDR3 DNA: TGTGCCAGCAGCGCCGGACGACAGATCCTATATGGCTACACCTTC. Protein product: CASSAGRQILYGYTF.

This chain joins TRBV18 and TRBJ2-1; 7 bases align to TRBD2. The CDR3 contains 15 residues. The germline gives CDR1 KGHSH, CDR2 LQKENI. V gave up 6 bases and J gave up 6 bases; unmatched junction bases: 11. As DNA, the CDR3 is TGTGCCAGCTCCCTCACCTCCGGGACTACCAATGAGCAGTTCTTC. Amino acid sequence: CASSLTSGTTNEQFF.

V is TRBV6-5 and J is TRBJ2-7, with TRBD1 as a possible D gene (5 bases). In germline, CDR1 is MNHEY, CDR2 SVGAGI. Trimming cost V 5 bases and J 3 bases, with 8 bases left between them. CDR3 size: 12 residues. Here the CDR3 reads CASSTTGYEQYV. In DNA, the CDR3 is TGTGCCAGCAGTACCACAGGCTACGAGCAGTACGTC.

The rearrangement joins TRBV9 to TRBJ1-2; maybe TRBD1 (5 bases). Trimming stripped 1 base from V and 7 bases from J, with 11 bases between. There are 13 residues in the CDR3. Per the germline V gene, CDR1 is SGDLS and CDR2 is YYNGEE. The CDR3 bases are TGTGCCAGCAGCGTAATAGCAGGGTCTGGCTACACCTTC. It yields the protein CASSVIAGSGYTF.

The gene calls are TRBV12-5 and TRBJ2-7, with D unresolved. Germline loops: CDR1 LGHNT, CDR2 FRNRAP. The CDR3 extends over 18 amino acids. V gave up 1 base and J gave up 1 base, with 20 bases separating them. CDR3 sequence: CASGLAEERRLSSYEQYV. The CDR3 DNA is TGTGCTAGTGGTTTGGCCGAAGAAAGGCGACTTTCGTCCTACGAGCAGTACGTC.

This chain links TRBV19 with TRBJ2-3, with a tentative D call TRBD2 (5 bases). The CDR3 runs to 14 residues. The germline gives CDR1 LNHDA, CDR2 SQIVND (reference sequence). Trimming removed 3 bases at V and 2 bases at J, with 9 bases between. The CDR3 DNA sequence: TGTGCCAGTAGTATTACGGGGTCCACAGATACGCAGTATTTT. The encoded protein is CASSITGSTDTQYF.

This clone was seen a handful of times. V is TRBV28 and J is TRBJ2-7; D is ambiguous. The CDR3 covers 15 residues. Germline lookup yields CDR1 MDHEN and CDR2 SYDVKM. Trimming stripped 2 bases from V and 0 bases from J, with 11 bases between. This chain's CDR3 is CASSLGPPSSYEQYV. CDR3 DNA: TGTGCCAGCAGTTTAGGCCCCCCCAGCTCCTACGAGCAGTACGTC.

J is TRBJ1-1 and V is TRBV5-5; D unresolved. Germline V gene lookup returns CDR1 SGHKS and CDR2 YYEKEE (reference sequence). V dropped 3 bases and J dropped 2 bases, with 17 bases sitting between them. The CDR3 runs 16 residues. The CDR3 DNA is TGTGCCAGCAGCTCTACGACCGGGCCTGCTAACACTGAAGCTTTCTTT. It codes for CASSSTTGPANTEAFF. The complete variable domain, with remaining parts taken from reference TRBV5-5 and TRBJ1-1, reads DAGVTQSPTHLIKTRGQQVTLRCSPISGHKSVSWYQQVLGQGPQFIFQYYEKEERGRGNFPDRFSARQFPNYSSELNVNALLLGDSALYLCASSSTTGPANTEAFFGQGTRLTVV.

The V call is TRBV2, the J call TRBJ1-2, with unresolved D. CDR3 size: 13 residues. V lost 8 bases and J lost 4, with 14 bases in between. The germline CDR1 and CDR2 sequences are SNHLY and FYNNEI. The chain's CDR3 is CASGLVQAYGYTF. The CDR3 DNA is TGTGCCAGCGGTTTAGTTCAGGCCTATGGCTACACCTTC.

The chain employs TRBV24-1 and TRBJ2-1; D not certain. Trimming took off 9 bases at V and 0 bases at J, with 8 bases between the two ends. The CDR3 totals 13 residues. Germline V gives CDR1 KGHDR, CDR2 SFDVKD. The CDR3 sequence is CATSPSSYNEQFF. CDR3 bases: TGTGCCACCTCCCCGAGCTCCTACAATGAGCAGTTCTTC.

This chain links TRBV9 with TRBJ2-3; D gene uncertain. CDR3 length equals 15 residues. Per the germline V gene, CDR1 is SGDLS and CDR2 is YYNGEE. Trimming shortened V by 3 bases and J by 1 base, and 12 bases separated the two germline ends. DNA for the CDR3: TGTGCCAGCAGCGGTGCAACTATTGGCACAGATACGCAGTATTTT. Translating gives CASSGATIGTDTQYF.

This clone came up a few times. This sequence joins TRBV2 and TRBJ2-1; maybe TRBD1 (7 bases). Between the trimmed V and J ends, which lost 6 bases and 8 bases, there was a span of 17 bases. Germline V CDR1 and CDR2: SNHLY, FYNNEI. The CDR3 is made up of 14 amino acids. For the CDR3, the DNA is TGTGCCAGCAGCCGAAATCAGGGGGGCGATGAGCAGTTCTTC. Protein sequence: CASSRNQGGDEQFF.

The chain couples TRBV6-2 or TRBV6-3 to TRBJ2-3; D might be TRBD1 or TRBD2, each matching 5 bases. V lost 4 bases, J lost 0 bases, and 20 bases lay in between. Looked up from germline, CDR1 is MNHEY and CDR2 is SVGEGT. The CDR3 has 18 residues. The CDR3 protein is CASSSPGRQMLSTDTQYF. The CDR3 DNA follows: TGTGCCAGCAGTTCTCCGGGACGACAGATGCTTAGCACAGATACGCAGTATTTT.

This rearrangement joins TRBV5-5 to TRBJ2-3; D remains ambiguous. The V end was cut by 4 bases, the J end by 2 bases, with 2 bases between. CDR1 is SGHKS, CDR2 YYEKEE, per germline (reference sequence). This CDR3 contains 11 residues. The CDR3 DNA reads TGTGCCAGCAGCGTCACAGATACGCAGTATTTT. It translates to CASSVTDTQYF.

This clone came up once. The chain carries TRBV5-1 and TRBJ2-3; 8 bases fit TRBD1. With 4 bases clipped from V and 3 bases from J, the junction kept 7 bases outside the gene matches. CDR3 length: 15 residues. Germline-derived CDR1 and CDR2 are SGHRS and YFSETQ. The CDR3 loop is CASSTDRVTTDTQYF. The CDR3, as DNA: TGCGCCAGCAGCACGGACAGGGTTACAACAGATACGCAGTATTTT.

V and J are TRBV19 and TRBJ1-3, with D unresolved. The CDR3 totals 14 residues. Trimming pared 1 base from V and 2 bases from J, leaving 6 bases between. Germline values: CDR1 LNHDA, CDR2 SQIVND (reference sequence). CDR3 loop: CASSIVGTGNTIYF. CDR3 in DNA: TGTGCCAGTAGTATAGTGGGCACTGGAAACACCATATATTTT. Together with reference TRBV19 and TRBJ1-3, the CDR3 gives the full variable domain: DGGITQSPKYLFRKEGQNVTLSCEQNLNHDAMYWYRQDPGQGLRLIYYSQIVNDFQKGDIAEGYSVSREKKESFPLTVTSAQKNPTAFYLCASSIVGTGNTIYFGEGSWLTVV.

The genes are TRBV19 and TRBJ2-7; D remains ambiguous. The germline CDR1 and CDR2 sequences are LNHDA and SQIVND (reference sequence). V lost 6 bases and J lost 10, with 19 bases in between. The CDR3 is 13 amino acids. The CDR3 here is CASSPSGSSQQYV. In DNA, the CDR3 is TGTGCCAGTAGCCCATCCGGGTCGTCACAACAGTACGTC.

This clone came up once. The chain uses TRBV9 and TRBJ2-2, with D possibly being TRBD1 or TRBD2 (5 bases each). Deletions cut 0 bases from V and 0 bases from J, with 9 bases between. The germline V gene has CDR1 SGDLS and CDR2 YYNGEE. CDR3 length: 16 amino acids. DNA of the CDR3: TGTGCCAGCAGCGTAGTAGGGACGGCGAACACCGGGGAGCTGTTTTTT. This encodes CASSVVGTANTGELFF. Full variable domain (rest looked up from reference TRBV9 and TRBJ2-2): DSGVTQTPKHLITATGQRVTLRCSPRSGDLSVYWYQQSLDQGLQFLIQYYNGEERAKGNILERFSAQQFPDLHSELNLSSLELGDSALYFCASSVVGTANTGELFFGEGSRLTVL.

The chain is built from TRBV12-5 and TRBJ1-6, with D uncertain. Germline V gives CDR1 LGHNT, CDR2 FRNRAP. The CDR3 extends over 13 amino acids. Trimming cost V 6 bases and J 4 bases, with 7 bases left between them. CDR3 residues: CASGSSYNSPLHF. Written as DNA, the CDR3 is TGTGCTAGTGGCTCCAGTTATAATTCACCCCTCCACTTT.

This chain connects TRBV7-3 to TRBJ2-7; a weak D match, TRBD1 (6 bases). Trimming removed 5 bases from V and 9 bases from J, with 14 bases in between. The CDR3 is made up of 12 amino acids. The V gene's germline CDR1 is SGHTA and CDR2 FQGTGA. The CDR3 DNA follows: TGTGCCAGCAGCCCATTACTAGGGGGGCAGTACGTC. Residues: CASSPLLGGQYV.

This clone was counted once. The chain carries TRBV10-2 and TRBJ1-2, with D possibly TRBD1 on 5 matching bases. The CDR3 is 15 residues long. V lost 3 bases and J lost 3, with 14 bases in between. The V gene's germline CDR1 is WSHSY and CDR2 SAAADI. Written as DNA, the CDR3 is TGCGCCAGCAGTGAATCTCGGGGGGAGCACTATGGCTACACCTTC. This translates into CASSESRGEHYGYTF.

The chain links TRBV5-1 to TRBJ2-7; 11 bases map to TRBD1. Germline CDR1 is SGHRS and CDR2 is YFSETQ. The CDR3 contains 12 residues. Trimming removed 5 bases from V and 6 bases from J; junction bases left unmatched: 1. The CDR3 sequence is CASRGTGGEQYV. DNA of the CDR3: TGCGCCAGCAGGGGGACAGGGGGCGAGCAGTACGTC.

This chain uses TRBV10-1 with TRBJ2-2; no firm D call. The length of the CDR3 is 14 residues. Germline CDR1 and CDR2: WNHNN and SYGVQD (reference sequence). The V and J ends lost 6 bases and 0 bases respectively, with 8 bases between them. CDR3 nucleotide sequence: TGCGCCAGCAGGGCGACCTCGAACACCGGGGAGCTGTTTTTT. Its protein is CASRATSNTGELFF.

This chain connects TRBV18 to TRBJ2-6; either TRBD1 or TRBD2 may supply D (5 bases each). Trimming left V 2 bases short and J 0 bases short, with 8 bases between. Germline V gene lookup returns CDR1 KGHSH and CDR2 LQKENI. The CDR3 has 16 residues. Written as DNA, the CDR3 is TGTGCCAGCTCACCAGACGGGACCTCTGGGGCCAACGTCCTGACTTTC. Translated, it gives CASSPDGTSGANVLTF.

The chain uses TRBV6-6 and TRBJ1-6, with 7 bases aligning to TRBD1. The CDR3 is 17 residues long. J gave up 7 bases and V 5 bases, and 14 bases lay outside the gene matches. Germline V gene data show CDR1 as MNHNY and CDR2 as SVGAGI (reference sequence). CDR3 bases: TGTGCCAGCAGTCAAACTTCCAGGGGGGGTACGAATTCACCCCTCCACTTT. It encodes CASSQTSRGGTNSPLHF.